Described below is a single T cell receptor beta chain sequence and its context. It was with 60 Vbeta and 13 Jbeta primers that the PCR ran. As handled by the study authors: An analysis that came later counted approximately 76 million unique TCR beta chains, around 12 million shared. Measured with immunoSEQ multiplex PCR; TCRdb has only the in-frame clones, and not every one. That table furnishes V, J and clone size, whereas the DNA furnished D and trimming. The sample shows 130,000 to 150,000 clones, about 82% of them seen only once. These data originate in a study of cytomegalovirus exposure and HLA in healthy donors. Across the whole study: As released early, the data held roughly 85 million unique TCRs from HLA-typed donors.

Trimming removed 7 bases from V and 1 base from J; junction bases left unmatched: 4. Germline-derived CDR1 and CDR2 are LNHDA and SQIVND (reference sequence). This CDR3 region has 14 residues. The sequence came from a male donor in good health and CMV-seronegative. The chain has TRBV19 and TRBJ1-1; 9 bases map to TRBD1. Input material: PBMCs. Here the CDR3 DNA reads TGTGCCAGTAAATCGGGACAGGGGAACACTGAAGCTTTCTTT. Protein sequence: CASKSGQGNTEAFF.